Reported below is one T cell receptor beta chain. Its antigen remains unidentified. Using constant-segment primers, 5'RACE produced TCR alpha and TCR beta cDNA libraries carrying sample barcodes and UMIs. TCRdb re-derived calls from the 5' RACE reads in MiXCR, one entry per CDR3 protein. The sample consists of fewer than 90,000 distinct CDR3 sequences, approximately 13% of them appearing once. This record belongs to a study of T-cell memory formation after mild COVID-19. As for the study in general: In these data, TCR clusters were largely donor specific.

The CDR3 runs 15 residues. Trimming cost V 0 bases and J 4 bases, with 15 bases left between them. CDR1 is GTSNPN and CDR2 is SVGIG in the germline V gene (reference sequence). Regarding the study as a whole: CD4+ bias marked clones expanding day 15 to 37, unlike balanced contracting clones. Some responding clones appeared in pre-infection memory, suggesting cross-reactive memory joined.

The source is an adult woman who had mild COVID-19 (a few samples of this study predate the infection). Cell type and time point are not known. Sequenced sample: PBMCs or a T cell subset sorted from them (not recorded which). The V gene is TRBV30, the J gene TRBJ1-2; possibly TRBD1 for D (6 bases). The CDR3 bases are TGTGCCTGGAGTGTAGGCCAACAGGGAACCTATGGCTACACCTTC. The encoded protein is CAWSVGQQGTYGYTF.